The source of this T cell receptor beta chain is a study of blood T cell repertoires in COVID-19. Only in-frame clones appear in the TCRdb table, and some are missing; sequencing was by immunoSEQ multiplex PCR. Among fewer than 400,000 clones listed, around 87% were seen once. Trimming removed 7 bases from V and 3 bases from J; junction bases left unmatched: 12. From germline, CDR1 is LNHDA and CDR2 SQIVND (reference sequence). CDR3 size: 18 residues. This clonotype originated in a human donor in a cohort sampled during active COVID-19. Sequencing was carried out using peripheral blood. V and J are TRBV19 and TRBJ2-6; 10 bases agree with TRBD1. CDR3 DNA sequence: TGTGCCAGTACCCCGCAACGGGACAGGGGATATGGGGCCAACGTCCTGACTTTC. Its translation is CASTPQRDRGYGANVLTF.